The 13 T cell receptor beta chains given below trace back to one sample, sequenced in a study of response to subunit inactivated influenza vaccine. TCRdb fed the RT-PCR reads into MiXCR, producing one record per CDR3 protein. The data show hundreds of thousands of distinct CDR3 sequences, with roughly 14% seen just once and less than 7% held by the top ten. The starting material was PBMCs from blood, obtained 14 to 15 days before vaccination. Receptor source: a man between 50 and 59 years old who received an inactivated influenza vaccine.

There are many counts of this clonotype. J is TRBJ2-6 and V is TRBV7-8, with D possibly being TRBD1 (6 bases). This CDR3 is 18 amino acids long. Trimming took 1 base from V and 0 from J, leaving 13 bases between them. Germline assignment: CDR1 SGHVS and CDR2 FQNEAQ. This CDR3 reads CASSLVGQMSSGANVLTF. The CDR3 DNA reads TGTGCCAGCAGCTTAGTAGGACAGATGAGCTCTGGGGCCAACGTCCTGACTTTC.

The chain combines TRBV5-6 with TRBJ2-1; maybe TRBD1 (6 bases). The CDR3 is 14 residues long. Germline V gives CDR1 SGHDT, CDR2 YYEEEE. V gave up 0 bases and J gave up 6 bases, with 10 bases separating them. The CDR3 coding sequence is TGTGCCAGCAGCTTGGGGGCCAGGGGCAATGAGCAGTTCTTC. This sequence encodes CASSLGARGNEQFF.

This rearrangement joins TRBV15 to TRBJ2-5; D could derive from TRBD1 or TRBD2 (6 bases each). The V end lost 0 bases, the J end lost 5 bases, and 13 bases lay between the germline ends. Germline V gene data show CDR1 as LNHNV and CDR2 as YYDKDF (reference sequence). The CDR3 covers 15 residues. The CDR3 is CATSRDPGARETQYF. CDR3 coding DNA: TGTGCCACCAGCAGAGATCCGGGGGCCCGGGAGACCCAGTACTTC.

J is TRBJ2-1 and V is TRBV29-1; 7 positions agree with TRBD2. This CDR3 has 14 amino acids. The trim removed 5 bases at V and 0 bases at J, leaving 4 bases unmatched. CDR1 is SQVTM, CDR2 ANQGSEA, per germline. CDR3 DNA sequence: TGCAGCGTTAAAGCGGGGAGCTCCTACAATGAGCAGTTCTTC. Translated: CSVKAGSSYNEQFF.

This clonotype was counted a few times. J is TRBJ2-1 and V is TRBV6-1, with 7 bases that match TRBD1. The V gene's germline CDR1 is MNHNS and CDR2 SASEGT. J gave up 4 bases and V 6 bases, and 21 bases lay outside the gene matches. The CDR3 totals 19 residues. CDR3 amino acids: CASSPVGWQGELAYNEQFF. The DNA of the CDR3 is TGTGCCAGCAGCCCCGTTGGTTGGCAGGGGGAGTTAGCATACAATGAGCAGTTCTTC.

Many counts were recorded for this clonotype. The chain uses TRBV24-1 and TRBJ2-1, with D tentatively TRBD1 or TRBD2 (5 bases each). The germline V and J ends were trimmed by 4 bases and 8 bases, with 20 bases remaining between them. The CDR3 consists of 16 residues. CDR1 KGHDR and CDR2 SFDVKD come from the germline V gene. Here the CDR3 reads CATSESGTPPFDEQFF. The CDR3 DNA reads TGTGCCACCAGTGAGTCCGGGACCCCCCCCTTCGATGAGCAGTTCTTC.

This rearrangement joins TRBV11-1 to TRBJ2-1, with D possibly TRBD2 on 6 matching bases. Germline assignment: CDR1 SGHAT and CDR2 FQDESV (reference sequence). V was cut by 5 bases and J by 4 bases, with 24 bases left in between. The CDR3 consists of 18 residues. The CDR3 here is CASSLPFRLAGMYNEQFF. For the CDR3, the DNA is TGTGCCAGCAGCCTACCCTTCCGGCTGGCGGGGATGTACAATGAGCAGTTCTTC.

The chain employs TRBV4-2 and TRBJ2-3; D uncertain. Germline V gene sequence: CDR1 LGHNA, CDR2 YNFKEQ. This CDR3 is built from 16 residues. Trimming shortened V by 3 bases and J by 3 bases, and 16 bases separated the two germline ends. CDR3 in amino acids: CASSQEPSTSTDTQYF. In nucleotides, the CDR3 is TGTGCCAGCAGCCAGGAGCCATCTACCTCGACAGATACGCAGTATTTT.

The rearrangement links TRBV4-3 to TRBJ1-1, with D possibly matching TRBD1 (6 bases). CDR1 and CDR2 from the germline V gene are LGHNA and YSLEER. The CDR3 sequence is 15 residues long. Trimming removed 4 bases from V and 1 base from J, with 13 bases in between. The CDR3, as DNA: TGCGCCAGCAGCCGGGGGGGACAACAGAACACTGAAGCTTTCTTT. Translating gives CASSRGGQQNTEAFF.

This clonotype was counted many times. The chain employs TRBV4-3 and TRBJ2-2; D ambiguous. This CDR3 spans 14 amino acids. Deletions cut 2 bases from V and 4 bases from J, with 8 bases between. CDR1 LGHNA and CDR2 YSLEER come from the germline V gene. Here the CDR3 DNA reads TGCGCCAGCAGCCAAACAGTTTTCACCGGGGAGCTGTTTTTT. Its translation is CASSQTVFTGELFF.

This clonotype has at least ten counts. The chain recombines TRBV11-1 with TRBJ1-1; 8 bases are shared with TRBD1. Germline assignment: CDR1 SGHAT and CDR2 FQDESV (reference sequence). V dropped 0 bases and J dropped 4; count of bases not matched to a gene: 4. This CDR3 has 15 residues. CDR3: CASSLAQGGVTEAFF. The DNA for the CDR3 is TGTGCCAGCAGCTTAGCACAGGGGGGAGTCACTGAAGCTTTCTTT.

The V and J genes are TRBV10-2 and TRBJ1-1, with D perhaps TRBD1 (5 bases). The CDR3 consists of 13 residues. V was clipped by 7 bases and J by 1 base, with 10 bases between them. Germline V gene data show CDR1 as WSHSY and CDR2 as SAAADI. Written as DNA, the CDR3 is TGCGCCAGCAAGGGCAGGGCGAACACTGAAGCTTTCTTT. Amino acid sequence: CASKGRANTEAFF.

This clonotype was counted a few times. The chain is built from TRBV10-3 and TRBJ1-2; D may be TRBD1 (5 bases). The CDR3 runs 13 residues. The ends were cut back, 0 bases at V and 6 bases at J, with 8 bases in the middle. Germline CDR1 is ENHRY and CDR2 is SYGVKD. CDR3 sequence reads: CAISESTVDGYTF. The CDR3 DNA follows: TGTGCCATCAGTGAGTCGACAGTTGATGGCTACACCTTC.